This TCR beta chain was profiled in a study of blood T cell repertoires in COVID-19. Study in general: Samples representing acute and convalescent COVID-19 were sourced from the United States, Italy and Spain. T cells, B-cell-depleted T cells, or PBMCs provided the cDNA or gDNA that served as material.

Germline V gives CDR1 SGHDT, CDR2 YYEEEE. V dropped 2 bases and J dropped 7 bases, with 10 bases sitting between them. The CDR3 is 13 amino acids. Authors' analysis steps: Estimates of nucleated cell counts were drawn from the amplification of reference gene primers. The data were produced by immunoSEQ multiplex PCR, yet TCRdb's version contains in-frame clones alone and is incomplete. V and J calls and clone size are given by that table; D and trimming were obtained from the DNA. The sample has 30,000 to 35,000 clones; roughly nine tenths are singletons. The clonotype was recovered from a human donor with active COVID-19. The donor label of this sample is uncertain. Sequencing was performed on peripheral blood. The chain uses TRBV5-6 and TRBJ1-5; TRBD1 might be the D (6 bases). Written as DNA, the CDR3 is TGTGCCAGCAGCTTCACAGGGCAACAGCCCCAGCATTTT. Its translation is CASSFTGQQPQHF.